The subject of this entry is one T cell receptor (beta chain). Random hexamers were used to reverse transcribe an amount of about 0.45 to 1 ug RNA. Amplification of TCR beta CDR3 used immunoSEQ multiplex PCR across 54 Vbeta and 13 Jbeta. One entry per CDR3 protein results from TCRdb running MiXCR on the immunoSEQ multiplex PCR reads. Here the sample spans 130,000 or so distinct CDR3 sequences, approximately 94% being singletons. FACS enriched CD8+ TEMRA cells, while bulk CD8+ and CD4+ were negatively isolated. This sample was taken from a study of CD8 T cells in Susac syndrome. This sequence was found in a human donor in good health. Sequenced: CD4+ T cells from PBMCs.

The CDR3 DNA reads TGTGCCAGCAGTGAAGCGCCAGGGGGCAGTGACATTCAGTACTTC. Its translation: CASSEAPGGSDIQYF. This chain connects TRBV6-1 to TRBJ2-4; TRBD1 agrees at 8 bases. Germline CDR1 is MNHNS and CDR2 is SASEGT. Trimming removed 0 bases from V and 8 bases from J; junction bases left unmatched: 6. This CDR3 has 15 amino acids.